A selection of T cell receptor beta chains follows, all from one sample in a study of blood T cells in healthy people across ages. MiXCR, applied by TCRdb to the 5' RACE reads, yields one record per CDR3 protein. Found here are about 930,000 distinct CDR3 sequences, about 29% of them singletons; the top ten hold 10%. In addition, the sample was reused for a study of T cells of mothers and their children.

The sample consisted of blood. These receptors all come from a woman aged 40 to 49 in good health. CDR3s include the opening cysteine and the closing phenylalanine or tryptophan. Each record gives: clone size, V gene, D gene, J gene, CDR3 protein, CDR3 DNA. D genes are given only for firm matches. A row's size may be missing; if present it is once, few, many or a size class.

size: .; V: TRBV20-1; D: .; J: TRBJ1-4; CDR3: CSARGVGGPEKLFF; DNA: TGCAGTGCTAGAGGGGTGGGGGGGCCCGAGAAACTGTTTTTT
size: many; V: TRBV20-1; D: .; J: TRBJ2-5; CDR3: CSAREGTETQYF; DNA: TGCAGTGCTAGAGAAGGGACAGAGACCCAGTACTTC
size: many; V: TRBV27; D: .; J: TRBJ2-7; CDR3: CASSLRGNDYEQYF; DNA: TGTGCCAGCAGTTTAAGGGGAAATGACTACGAGCAGTACTTC
size: .; V: TRBV12-3/TRBV12-4; D: TRBD1; J: TRBJ2-1; CDR3: CASSPRQGARYNEQFF; DNA: TGTGCCAGCAGTCCGAGACAGGGGGCCAGATACAATGAGCAGTTCTTC
size: .; V: TRBV7-9; D: .; J: TRBJ1-1; CDR3: CASSSRVNNVEAFF; DNA: TGTGCCAGCAGCTCTCGGGTAAACAACGTTGAAGCTTTCTTT
size: .; V: TRBV4-3; D: .; J: TRBJ2-1; CDR3: CASSQGLILSYNEQFF; DNA: TGCGCCAGCAGCCAAGGACTGATACTCTCCTACAATGAGCAGTTCTTC
size: .; V: TRBV7-3; D: .; J: TRBJ2-1; CDR3: CASSPGPRSYNEQFF; DNA: TGTGCCAGCAGCCCGGGGCCTCGGTCCTACAATGAGCAGTTCTTC
size: few; V: TRBV4-3; D: .; J: TRBJ1-1; CDR3: CASSQEIGWNTEAFF; DNA: TGCGCCAGCAGCCAAGAAATCGGTTGGAACACTGAAGCTTTCTTT
size: .; V: TRBV28; D: .; J: TRBJ2-2; CDR3: CASTSMNTGELFF; DNA: TGTGCCAGCACCTCAATGAACACCGGGGAACTGTTTTTT
size: .; V: TRBV10-3; D: .; J: TRBJ2-1; CDR3: CAISGGQLYNEQFF; DNA: TGTGCCATCAGTGGGGGGCAGCTCTACAATGAGCAGTTCTTC
size: many; V: TRBV15; D: .; J: TRBJ1-2; CDR3: CATSRIPLAADGYTF; DNA: TGTGCCACCAGCAGAATCCCCTTGGCAGCCGATGGCTACACCTTC
size: few; V: TRBV7-9; D: .; J: TRBJ1-6; CDR3: CASSWGGAHLNSPLHF; DNA: TGTGCCAGCAGCTGGGGGGGAGCACACCTTAATTCACCCCTCCACTTT
size: few; V: TRBV15; D: TRBD1; J: TRBJ1-6; CDR3: CATSRSRDRWNSPLHF; DNA: TGTGCCACCAGCAGGAGTAGGGACAGGTGGAATTCACCCCTCCACTTT
size: .; V: TRBV14; D: TRBD1; J: TRBJ1-2; CDR3: CASSGTVEGYGYTF; DNA: TGTGCCAGCAGCGGGACAGTCGAGGGCTATGGCTACACCTTC
size: .; V: TRBV7-2; D: TRBD2; J: TRBJ2-5; CDR3: CASSLAVRTSGGAGETQYF; DNA: TGTGCCAGCAGCTTAGCAGTCAGGACTAGCGGGGGGGCCGGGGAGACCCAGTACTTC
size: .; V: TRBV20-1; D: .; J: TRBJ1-5; CDR3: CSARIRGARNQPQHF; DNA: TGCAGTGCTAGGATCCGGGGGGCTCGCAATCAGCCCCAGCATTTT